The text below deals with one T cell receptor beta chain. Its antigen remains unknown. Sequencing used immunoSEQ multiplex PCR; TCRdb keeps in-frame clones, though not all of them. The table lists some 120,000 clones, about 84% of them singletons, with 2.4% in the top ten. Germline V gene lookup returns CDR1 LGHNA and CDR2 YNFKEQ. V dropped 0 bases and J dropped 3; count of bases not matched to a gene: 6. The CDR3 runs 18 residues. These data originate in a study of PD-L1 blockade in urothelial cancer. The overall study: The median T cell count in blood samples was 141,255. Points from the study as a whole: Better survival was predicted by below-median pretreatment blood TCR clonality.

Time point: peripheral blood 6 weeks after treatment start. The clonotype originates from a man aged 45-60 years with urothelial cancer. This specimen was PBMCs, taken around atezolizumab (anti-PD-L1) treatment. The genes are TRBV4-2 and TRBJ2-6; 9 bases fit TRBD1. For the CDR3, the DNA is TGTGCCAGCAGCCAAGAACAGGGGGCGATTCTTGGGGCCAACGTCCTGACTTTC. It specifies CASSQEQGAILGANVLTF.